These T cell receptor beta chains were read from a single sample in a study of T cells in localized non-small cell lung cancer. Using immunoSEQ multiplex PCR, the repertoire was profiled, and TCRdb retains in-frame clones only, with some absent. This repertoire shows under 55,000 clones, less than 85% found once; its top ten account for approximately 4%. Material: PBMCs, obtained before any cancer treatment. These receptor sequences come from a woman between 35 and 70 years old with stage II lung adenocarcinoma. CDR3s include the opening cysteine and the closing phenylalanine or tryptophan. Fields, in order: clone size, D gene, V gene, J gene, CDR3 DNA, CDR3 protein. D genes are given only for firm matches. Some rows have no size entry. The others give once, few or many, or a class for an expanded clone.

NA	TRBD1	TRBV6-5	TRBJ1-2	TGTGCCAGCATCTCGCCGAGGGGGCGCAACTATGGCTACACCTTC	CASISPRGRNYGYTF
NA	NA	TRBV19	TRBJ2-2	TGTGCCAGTAGTGGTGCTACAGGGAACGGGGAGCTGTTTTTT	CASSGATGNGELFF
NA	NA	TRBV5-1	TRBJ2-7	TGCGCCAGCAGCTTGCCCAGCTACGAGCAGTACTTC	CASSLPSYEQYF
NA	NA	TRBV4-3	TRBJ1-1	TGCGCCAGCAGCCAGGATATTCCTCCTGAAGCTTTCTTT	CASSQDIPPEAFF
NA	NA	TRBV29-1	TRBJ2-4	TGCAGCGTTCAAAGCCCGGGCAACATTCAGTACTTC	CSVQSPGNIQYF
NA	NA	TRBV6-5	TRBJ1-1	TGTGCCAGCCGAACCCACAGCGGGAGTGAAGCTTTCTTT	CASRTHSGSEAFF
NA	NA	TRBV19	TRBJ1-4	TGTGCCAGTAGTATGAGCCAGGATTATAATGAAAAACTGTTTTTT	CASSMSQDYNEKLFF
NA	NA	TRBV9	TRBJ1-1	TGTGCCAGCAGCGAGGGATTTGAGAACACTGAAGCTTTCTTT	CASSEGFENTEAFF
NA	NA	TRBV7-9	TRBJ1-6	TGTGCCAGCAGCCCTTCGGACAGTAGCTCCTATAATTCACCCCTCCACTTT	CASSPSDSSSYNSPLHF
NA	NA	TRBV4-1	TRBJ1-3	TGCGCCAGCAGCCAAGATCGAGACTCTGGAAACACCATATATTTT	CASSQDRDSGNTIYF
once	NA	TRBV11-3	TRBJ2-2	TGTGCCAGCAGCTTGGCCGGGGAGCTGTTTTTT	CASSLAGELFF
once	NA	TRBV5-1	TRBJ2-4	TGCGCCAGCAGACGCGAGGGGGCCAAAAACATTCAGTACTTC	CASRREGAKNIQYF
NA	NA	TRBV7-2	TRBJ1-5	TGTGCCAGCAGCTTAGTGCAGTTCAATCAGCCCCAGCATTTT	CASSLVQFNQPQHF
NA	NA	TRBV2	TRBJ1-1	TGTGCCAGCAGATTCCGGGAGGCCAACACTGAAGCTTTCTTT	CASRFREANTEAFF
NA	NA	TRBV6-5	TRBJ1-1	TGTGCCAGCAGCTCCGACGGAATGGGAAACACTGAAGCTTTCTTT	CASSSDGMGNTEAFF
once	TRBD1	TRBV15	TRBJ2-7	TGTGCCACCAGCCCCGGGACAGGGGCCTACGAGCAGTACTTC	CATSPGTGAYEQYF
NA	TRBD2	TRBV5-8	TRBJ2-5	TGTGCCAGCAGCCGGGAGCGGGGGGAGACCCAGTACTTC	CASSRERGETQYF
once	NA	TRBV30	TRBJ1-5	TGTGCCTGGAGGCACAGAGGTAATCAGCCCCAGCATTTT	CAWRHRGNQPQHF
NA	NA	TRBV6-4	TRBJ1-1	TGTGCCAGCAGGCAGGACCCCGGGACAAGTGAAGCTTTCTTT	CASRQDPGTSEAFF
NA	TRBD1	TRBV18	TRBJ2-1	TGTGCCAGCTCAAAGGGACAGGGGTCCTCCTACAATGAGCAGTTCTTC	CASSKGQGSSYNEQFF
NA	NA	TRBV19	TRBJ2-2	TGTGCCAGTAATACCCGCGGGGAAACCGGGGAGCTGTTTTTT	CASNTRGETGELFF
NA	NA	TRBV9	TRBJ1-5	TGTGCCAGCAGCGTGCCCGGGCAACAGCCCCAGCATTTT	CASSVPGQQPQHF
NA	NA	TRBV29-1	TRBJ2-7	TGCAGCGTTGTTACGGACGTTTCGGGCGAGCAGTACTTC	CSVVTDVSGEQYF
NA	NA	TRBV6-5	TRBJ1-2	TGTGCCAGCAGCCCGGACAGAAACTTCTATGGCTACACCTTC	CASSPDRNFYGYTF